This T cell receptor (beta chain) was captured by sequencing in a study of T cells in localized non-small cell lung cancer. Notes on the study in general: Clonality of T cells reached its maximum in uninvolved adjacent lung, surpassing tumor. The study detected a median roughly 61 of the top 100 tumor clones in adjacent lung.

V gave up 4 bases and J gave up 8 bases, with 23 bases separating them. There are 16 residues in the CDR3. Germline-derived CDR1 and CDR2 are SGHNT and YENEEA. Here immunoSEQ multiplex PCR was the method, and the copy in TCRdb shows in-frame clones only, minus some. The sample yields 2,000 to 3,000 clones, 26% seen once. As concerns this clone: Its specificity is not known.

This chain joins TRBV11-3 and TRBJ1-2; D gene uncertain. The sequence derives from a male donor older than 55 with stage II squamous cell lung carcinoma. Source: lung tumor tissue, taken before any cancer treatment. This CDR3 is CASSSRLGQMVEGYTF. The CDR3 DNA is TGTGCCAGCAGCTCCCGACTGGGTCAAATGGTGGAAGGCTACACCTTC.